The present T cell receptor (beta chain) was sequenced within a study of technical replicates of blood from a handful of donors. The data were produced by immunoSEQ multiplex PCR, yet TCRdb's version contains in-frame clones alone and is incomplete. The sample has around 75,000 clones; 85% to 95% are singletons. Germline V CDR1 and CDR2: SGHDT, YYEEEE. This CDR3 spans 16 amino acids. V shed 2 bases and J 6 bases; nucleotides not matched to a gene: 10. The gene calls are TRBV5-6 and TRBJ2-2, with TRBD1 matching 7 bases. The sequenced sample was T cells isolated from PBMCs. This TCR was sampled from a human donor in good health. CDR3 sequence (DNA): TGTGCCAGCAGCTTTCGAGCAGGGGGTTTTTCCGGGGAGCTGTTTTTT. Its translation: CASSFRAGGFSGELFF.